The clone carrying this T cell receptor (beta chain) has only a few counts. Antigen: not known. These data come from a study of response to subunit inactivated influenza vaccine. The study, taken as a whole, reports: With each seasonal influenza vaccination, the authors suggested, few new T cells are recruited.

The germline CDR1 and CDR2 sequences are DFQATT and SNEGSKA (reference sequence). The CDR3 covers 13 residues. V lost 2 bases and J 8 bases, leaving 15 bases between the germline ends. One entry per CDR3 protein, called by TCRdb with MiXCR from the RT-PCR reads. Altogether about 160,000 distinct CDR3 sequences are present, under 13% being singletons, with the ten largest covering 9.5% to 15%. The specimen comprised non-naive T cells sorted from PBMCs, sampled 45 days after vaccination. This sequence originates from a man aged 50 to 60 who received an inactivated influenza vaccine. This chain links TRBV20-1 with TRBJ1-2; maybe TRBD1 (5 bases). The CDR3 here is CSARNLGQDGYTF. As DNA, the CDR3 is TGCAGTGCTAGAAATTTGGGGCAGGACGGCTACACCTTC.